Listed below are T cell receptor beta chains from one sample, sequenced in a study of blood T cell repertoires in COVID-19. The table came from immunoSEQ multiplex PCR; TCRdb's copy has only in-frame clones and leaves some out. The data contain hundreds of thousands of clones, about 89% of them singletons. Sequencing was carried out using PBMCs or T cells enriched from blood (not recorded which). All receptors derive from a woman between 40 and 50 years old who had recovered from COVID-19. CDR3s include the opening cysteine and the closing phenylalanine or tryptophan. Each record gives: clone size, CDR3 length, J gene, V gene, D gene, CDR3 protein, CDR3 DNA. D genes are given only for firm matches. Some rows have no size entry. The others give once, few or many, or a class for an expanded clone.

size: -; length: 15; J: TRBJ2-1; V: TRBV19; D: -; CDR3: CASSSAGLAANEQFF; DNA: TGTGCCTCTTCCTCGGCGGGGCTAGCCGCTAATGAGCAGTTCTTC
size: -; length: 12; J: TRBJ2-7; V: TRBV28; D: -; CDR3: CASLRSSYEQYF; DNA: TGTGCCAGCTTGAGGTCCTCCTACGAGCAGTACTTC
size: -; length: 16; J: TRBJ2-2; V: TRBV21-1; D: -; CDR3: CASKGTDKKRTGELFF; DNA: TGTGCCAGCAAGGGGACAGATAAAAAGAGGACCGGGGAGCTGTTTTTT
size: -; length: 16; J: TRBJ2-5; V: TRBV28; D: TRBD1; CDR3: CASSLYGQGLGETQYF; DNA: TGTGCCAGCAGTTTATATGGACAGGGATTGGGAGAGACCCAGTACTTC
size: -; length: 15; J: TRBJ1-2; V: TRBV27; D: TRBD1; CDR3: CASSLSWGTGNGYTF; DNA: TGTGCCAGCAGTTTATCTTGGGGGACAGGGAATGGCTACACCTTC
size: -; length: 13; J: TRBJ2-3; V: TRBV18; D: -; CDR3: CASSPQTGESQYF; DNA: TGTGCCAGCTCACCACAGACAGGAGAATCGCAGTATTTT
size: -; length: 15; J: TRBJ2-7; V: TRBV5-5; D: TRBD2; CDR3: CASSPGTSGLYEQYF; DNA: TGTGCCAGCAGCCCTGGGACTAGCGGGCTATACGAGCAGTACTTC
size: -; length: 17; J: TRBJ1-1; V: TRBV18; D: -; CDR3: CASSSTVIRGGLTEAFF; DNA: TGTGCCAGCTCATCGACAGTAATAAGGGGAGGGTTGACTGAAGCTTTCTTT
size: -; length: 13; J: TRBJ2-3; V: TRBV2; D: -; CDR3: CASSEWPTDTQYF; DNA: TGTGCCAGCAGTGAATGGCCCACAGATACGCAGTATTTT
size: -; length: 14; J: TRBJ2-5; V: TRBV9; D: -; CDR3: CASSVGGLQETQYF; DNA: TGTGCCAGCAGCGTAGGGGGGCTACAAGAGACCCAGTACTTC
size: -; length: 14; J: TRBJ2-7; V: TRBV7-9; D: -; CDR3: CASSSGLPTNEQYF; DNA: TGTGCCAGCAGCTCGGGACTCCCGACTAACGAGCAGTACTTC
size: few; length: 14; J: TRBJ2-7; V: TRBV5-1; D: -; CDR3: CASSPWGRDYEQYF; DNA: TGCGCCAGCAGCCCCTGGGGCAGGGATTACGAGCAGTACTTC
size: -; length: 13; J: TRBJ2-1; V: TRBV7-2; D: TRBD2; CDR3: CASSLVGGDEQFF; DNA: TGTGCCAGCAGCTTAGTCGGGGGGGATGAGCAGTTCTTC
size: -; length: 14; J: TRBJ2-1; V: TRBV7-2; D: -; CDR3: CASSYQFSYNEQFF; DNA: TGTGCCAGCAGCTACCAATTCAGCTACAATGAGCAGTTCTTC
size: -; length: 15; J: TRBJ2-1; V: TRBV11-3; D: TRBD2; CDR3: CASSPRGLAGYEQFF; DNA: TGTGCCAGCAGCCCCCGGGGACTAGCGGGCTATGAGCAGTTCTTC
size: few; length: 14; J: TRBJ2-2; V: TRBV7-2; D: -; CDR3: CASSPFQNTGELFF; DNA: TGTGCCAGCAGCCCATTTCAGAACACCGGGGAGCTGTTTTTT
size: -; length: 16; J: TRBJ2-2; V: TRBV4-1; D: TRBD1; CDR3: CASSPGTAKKTGELFF; DNA: TGCGCCAGCAGCCCCGGGACAGCCAAGAAGACCGGGGAGCTGTTTTTT
size: -; length: 15; J: TRBJ2-5; V: TRBV27; D: TRBD2; CDR3: CASSFAGGALETQYF; DNA: TGTGCCAGCAGTTTTGCGGGGGGGGCGCTTGAGACCCAGTACTTC
size: -; length: 12; J: TRBJ1-1; V: TRBV10-2; D: TRBD1; CDR3: CASGQGYVEAFF; DNA: TGCGCCAGCGGACAGGGGTACGTTGAAGCTTTCTTT
size: -; length: 18; J: TRBJ2-5; V: TRBV4-1; D: TRBD2; CDR3: CASSPLAGVRGTQETQYF; DNA: TGCGCCAGCAGCCCCCTAGCGGGAGTTAGGGGGACACAAGAGACCCAGTACTTC
size: -; length: 11; J: TRBJ2-7; V: TRBV28; D: -; CDR3: CASSWEKEQYF; DNA: TGTGCCAGCAGTTGGGAGAAGGAGCAGTACTTC
size: -; length: 14; J: TRBJ1-5; V: TRBV19; D: TRBD1; CDR3: CASSGTGGNQPQHF; DNA: TGTGCCAGTAGTGGGACAGGAGGGAATCAGCCCCAGCATTTT
size: -; length: 14; J: TRBJ1-6; V: TRBV9; D: -; CDR3: CASSVATGRSPLHF; DNA: TGTGCCAGCAGCGTAGCTACAGGGCGGTCACCCCTCCACTTT
size: -; length: 16; J: TRBJ2-1; V: TRBV3-1/TRBV3-2; D: TRBD2; CDR3: CASSRLKAGGPNEQFF; DNA: TGTGCCAGCAGCCGACTTAAAGCGGGAGGGCCTAATGAGCAGTTCTTC